This T cell receptor beta chain was sequenced during a study of blood T cell repertoires in COVID-19. In the study overall: There were acute and convalescent COVID-19 samples, and they came from the United States, Italy and Spain. The cDNA or gDNA used as material had been derived from T cells, B-cell-depleted T cells, or PBMCs.

Trimming took 5 bases from V and 2 from J; bases not matched to a gene: 3. Per the germline V gene, CDR1 is SGHTA and CDR2 is FQGTGA. This CDR3 region has 13 residues. As handled by the study authors: By means of reference gene primer amplification, nucleated cell counts were estimated. The assay was immunoSEQ multiplex PCR, and TCRdb's table has in-frame clones only and misses some. V, J and clone size are taken as reported in that table, and D and trimming were inferred from the DNA itself. The sample lists 120,000 or so clones; 75% to 80% were seen once. This sequence originates from a woman of 80 years or more with active or convalescent COVID-19. Sequences were obtained from peripheral blood. The chain carries TRBV7-3 and TRBJ2-7; 7 bases line up with TRBD1. DNA of the CDR3: TGTGCCAGCAGCCACGGGACAGCCTACGAGCAGTACTTC. Translation gives CASSHGTAYEQYF.